The rows below give T cell receptor beta chains drawn from one sample of a study of regulatory T cells in long-lasting Graves disease. TCRdb reprocessed the multiplex PCR reads with MiXCR, giving one entry per CDR3 protein. Of hundreds of thousands of distinct CDR3 sequences detected, about 20% appear once; the ten largest clones hold less than 9%. The starting material was peripheral blood mononuclear cells (PBMCs), obtained when the disease was refractory, from a patient treated with antithyroid drugs. The receptors shown here come from a female donor with Graves disease. The CDR3 runs from the conserved cysteine through the conserved F or W. A D gene is named only where the DNA matches it firmly. Clone size is stated in some rows and not others, as once, few, many or a class when expanded.

J gene | clone size | D gene | CDR3 length | V gene | CDR3 DNA | CDR3 protein
TRBJ2-7 | many | - | 13 | TRBV7-2 | TGTGCCAGCAGCCCGGGTGGCAGGTACGAGCAGTACTTC | CASSPGGRYEQYF
TRBJ2-1 | - | - | 15 | TRBV7-9 | TGTGCCAGCAGCTTTCCCGCGGGATTAGTTAATGAGCAGTTCTTC | CASSFPAGLVNEQFF
TRBJ2-7 | many | TRBD2 | 15 | TRBV6-9 | TGTGCCAGCCCCTCGCGCGGGAGGATATCGGGCGAGCAGTACTTC | CASPSRGRISGEQYF
TRBJ1-2 | many | - | 16 | TRBV28 | TGTGCCAGCAGTTTGATAGTTGGGGGGCTGGCTAGGAGCTACACCTTC | CASSLIVGGLARSYTF
TRBJ1-6 | - | - | 17 | TRBV6-1 | TGTGCCAGCAGTCGGAGGGGAGCTAGCTCCTATAATTCACCCCTCCACTTT | CASSRRGASSYNSPLHF
TRBJ2-7 | few | - | 15 | TRBV25-1 | TGTGCCAGCAGTGAATACGACCCAGGGAAAGGCGAGCAGTACTTC | CASSEYDPGKGEQYF
TRBJ1-5 | many | - | 14 | TRBV19 | TGTGCCAGTAGCCACTGGGATGGCAATCAGCCCCAGCATTTT | CASSHWDGNQPQHF
TRBJ2-5 | - | TRBD2 | 13 | TRBV24-1 | TGTGCCACCAGTGGATGGGGGGGGGAGACCCAGTACTTC | CATSGWGGETQYF
TRBJ2-6 | many | - | 16 | TRBV12-3/TRBV12-4 | TGTGCCAGCAGTGAATCGGGGTTCTCTGGGGCCAACGTCCTGACTTTC | CASSESGFSGANVLTF
TRBJ2-3 | - | TRBD2 | 15 | TRBV7-8 | TGTGCCAGCAGCTTAGAGGGACGACTAGCACTTACGCAGTATTTT | CASSLEGRLALTQYF
TRBJ2-7 | many | TRBD1 | 14 | TRBV20-1 | TGCAGTGCAGAAGGACAGGGGGCCGACTACGAGCAGTACTTC | CSAEGQGADYEQYF
TRBJ1-5 | many | - | 14 | TRBV27 | TGTGCCAGCAGTTTCGGGACACGGGGACAGCCCCAGCATTTT | CASSFGTRGQPQHF
TRBJ1-3 | - | - | 13 | TRBV20-1 | TGCAGTGCACAACTCGACTCTGGAAACACCATATATTTT | CSAQLDSGNTIYF
TRBJ1-4 | - | - | 14 | TRBV19 | TGTGCCAGTAACCGGGGGGGCACTAATGAAAAACTGTTTTTT | CASNRGGTNEKLFF
TRBJ2-2 | few | - | 15 | TRBV20-1 | TGCAGTGCTAGAGATTCCGGGAGAGGCACCGGGGAGCTGTTTTTT | CSARDSGRGTGELFF
TRBJ1-1 | many | - | 14 | TRBV6-1 | TGTGCCAGCAGTGCCCGACAGATGAGGACTGAAGCTTTCTTT | CASSARQMRTEAFF
TRBJ1-4 | - | - | 14 | TRBV19 | TGTGCCAGTAGTAACCAGGGAAGTGAAGAAAAACTGTTTTTT | CASSNQGSEEKLFF
TRBJ2-7 | once | - | 13 | TRBV12-3/TRBV12-4 | TGTGCCAGCAGGCACAGGGTGTTCGGCGAGCAGTACTTC | CASRHRVFGEQYF
TRBJ2-2 | - | TRBD2 | 14 | TRBV6-1 | TGTGCCAGCAGAATAGCGGGAGCGACCGGGGAGCTGTTTTTT | CASRIAGATGELFF
TRBJ2-5 | few | TRBD1 | 16 | TRBV27 | TGTGCCAGCAGTCACCAGGGGGCCGCCGCTGTTGAGACCCAGTACTTC | CASSHQGAAAVETQYF
TRBJ2-2 | - | TRBD1 | 17 | TRBV7-2 | TGTGCCAGCAGCTTTCGACGGACAGGGGGCTGGTCCGGGGAGCTGTTTTTT | CASSFRRTGGWSGELFF
TRBJ2-6 | - | - | 16 | TRBV24-1 | TGTGCCACCAGTGATTCGGGGGGCATTGGGGCCAACGTCCTGACTTTC | CATSDSGGIGANVLTF
TRBJ2-2 | many | - | 19 | TRBV5-1 | TGCGCCAGCAGCGGCCGGGGACGGATACCCGAGCTTAACACCGGGGAGCTGTTTTTT | CASSGRGRIPELNTGELFF
TRBJ1-6 | many | - | 14 | TRBV6-1 | TGTGCCAGCAGAGAGGGAACAGGGCTATCACCCCTCCACTTT | CASREGTGLSPLHF
TRBJ2-7 | many | - | 12 | TRBV30 | TGTGCCTGGAGTGTACGGGGCTACGAGCAGTACTTC | CAWSVRGYEQYF
TRBJ2-2 | many | TRBD2 | 15 | TRBV5-1 | TGCGCCAGCAGATTCGACGGGAGGGCCGCCGGGGAGCTGTTTTTT | CASRFDGRAAGELFF
TRBJ2-2 | few | - | 17 | TRBV14 | TGTGCCAGCAGCCAAGTGGGTTTCGGCGAGAACACCGGGGAGCTGTTTTTT | CASSQVGFGENTGELFF
TRBJ1-6 | many | - | 12 | TRBV5-1 | TGTGCCAGCAGCTTATTGGATTCACCCCTCCACTTT | CASSLLDSPLHF
TRBJ1-1 | - | - | 11 | TRBV7-9 | TGTGCCAGCAGCTCCGGGCTTGAAGCTTTCTTT | CASSSGLEAFF
TRBJ2-7 | few | - | 12 | TRBV28 | TGTGCCCGCAGTCTCCGTGTTTACGAGCAGTACTTC | CARSLRVYEQYF
TRBJ1-6 | - | - | 17 | TRBV7-2 | TGTGCCAGCAGCTTAGTCTCCAGGTCAATGCGGGGCTCACCCCTCCACTTT | CASSLVSRSMRGSPLHF
TRBJ2-7 | many | - | 15 | TRBV11-2 | TGTGCCAGCAGCCCAGACCTAACATTGGACTACGAGCAGTACTTC | CASSPDLTLDYEQYF
TRBJ1-1 | - | - | 14 | TRBV9 | TGTGCCAGCAACCTTGACGGTGTCTCTCTTGAAGCTTTCTTT | CASNLDGVSLEAFF